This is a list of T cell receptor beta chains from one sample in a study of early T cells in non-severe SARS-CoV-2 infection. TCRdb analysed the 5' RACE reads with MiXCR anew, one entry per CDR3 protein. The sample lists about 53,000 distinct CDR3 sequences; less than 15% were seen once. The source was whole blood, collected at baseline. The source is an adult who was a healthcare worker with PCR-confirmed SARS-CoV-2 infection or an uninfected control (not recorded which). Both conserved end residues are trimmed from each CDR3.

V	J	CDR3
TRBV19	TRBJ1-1	ASSIAGTTEAF
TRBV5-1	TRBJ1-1	ASSREEMNTEAF
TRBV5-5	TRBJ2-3	ASSVTADGDTQY
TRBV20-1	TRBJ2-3	SARGQTSTDTQY
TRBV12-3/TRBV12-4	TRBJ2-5	ASSGQADQETQY
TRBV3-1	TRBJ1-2	ASSQAQGADYGYT
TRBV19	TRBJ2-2	ASSVIVGGTGELF
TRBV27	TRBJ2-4	ASSSEGRSRGIQY
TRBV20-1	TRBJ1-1	SATKVGQAVEAF
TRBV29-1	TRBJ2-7	SVGGGFYEQY
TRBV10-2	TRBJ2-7	ASSESTFRAREQY
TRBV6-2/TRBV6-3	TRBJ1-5	ASRPQGASNQPQH
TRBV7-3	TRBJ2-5	ASSFGPAAGETQY
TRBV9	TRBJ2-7	ASTETDEPYEQY
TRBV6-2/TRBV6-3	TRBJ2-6	ASSYRGSGANVLT
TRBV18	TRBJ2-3	ASSPRPSGSPDTQY
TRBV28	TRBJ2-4	ASSLNSQNIQY
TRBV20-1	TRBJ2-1	SARDNHEQF
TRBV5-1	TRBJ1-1	ASLTGTGMNTEAF
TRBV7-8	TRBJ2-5	ASSRGTSGMQETQY
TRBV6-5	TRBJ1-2	ASSYSGAAAGYT
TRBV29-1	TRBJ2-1	SVALFYDNEQF
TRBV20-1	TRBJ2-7	SAPLRDSHH
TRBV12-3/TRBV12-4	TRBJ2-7	ASSPRRSTYEQY
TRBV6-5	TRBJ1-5	ASSPPDQPQH
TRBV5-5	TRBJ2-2	ASSLGVGTGELF
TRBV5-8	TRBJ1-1	ASSSDNHIDTEAF
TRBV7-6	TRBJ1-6	ASSLGGPSYNSPLH
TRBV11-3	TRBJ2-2	ASSLGTGYTGELF
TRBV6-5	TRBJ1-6	ASSDDRGGTSPLH